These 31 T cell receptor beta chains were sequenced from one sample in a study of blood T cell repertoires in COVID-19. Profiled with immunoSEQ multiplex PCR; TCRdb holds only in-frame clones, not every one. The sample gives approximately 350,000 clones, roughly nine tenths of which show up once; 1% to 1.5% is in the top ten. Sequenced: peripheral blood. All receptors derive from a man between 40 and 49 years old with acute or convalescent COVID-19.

The CDR3 region has the DNA TGTGCCAGCAGTCCAAAGACAGGGAGCTCTGGAAACACCATATATTTT. The encoded protein is CASSPKTGSSGNTIYF. The V gene is TRBV27, the J gene TRBJ1-3; TRBD1 matches 7 bases. The germline CDR1 and CDR2 sequences are MNHEY and SMNVEV (reference sequence). The ends lost 5 bases at V and 0 bases at J; junction bases unmatched: 7. This CDR3 region has 16 residues.

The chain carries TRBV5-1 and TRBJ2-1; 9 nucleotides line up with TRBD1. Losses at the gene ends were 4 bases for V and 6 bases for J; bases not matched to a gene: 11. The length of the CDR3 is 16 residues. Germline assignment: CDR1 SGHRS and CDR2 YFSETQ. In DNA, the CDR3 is TGCGCCAGCAGCCCACTGGGACAGGGTTCCGTCAATGAGCAGTTCTTC. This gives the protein CASSPLGQGSVNEQFF.

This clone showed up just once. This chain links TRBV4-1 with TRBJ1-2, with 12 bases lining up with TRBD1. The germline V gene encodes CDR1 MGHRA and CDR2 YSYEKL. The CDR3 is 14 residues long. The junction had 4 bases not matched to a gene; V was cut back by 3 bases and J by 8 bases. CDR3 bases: TGCGCCAGCAGCCAGGGACAGGGGGCGCAGGGCTACACCTTC. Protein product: CASSQGQGAQGYTF.

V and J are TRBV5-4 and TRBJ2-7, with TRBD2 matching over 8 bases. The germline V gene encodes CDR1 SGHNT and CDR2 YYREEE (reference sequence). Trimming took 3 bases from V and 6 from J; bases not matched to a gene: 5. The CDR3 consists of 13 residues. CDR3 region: CASSSGLALEQYF. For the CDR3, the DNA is TGTGCCAGCAGCTCTGGACTAGCTCTCGAGCAGTACTTC.

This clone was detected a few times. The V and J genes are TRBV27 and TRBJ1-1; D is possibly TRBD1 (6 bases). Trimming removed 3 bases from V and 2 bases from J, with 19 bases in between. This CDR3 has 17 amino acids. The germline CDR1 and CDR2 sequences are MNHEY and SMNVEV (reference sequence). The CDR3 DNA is TGTGCCAGCAGTTTGACAACCGGGACAATCCTTAACACTGAAGCTTTCTTT. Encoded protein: CASSLTTGTILNTEAFF.

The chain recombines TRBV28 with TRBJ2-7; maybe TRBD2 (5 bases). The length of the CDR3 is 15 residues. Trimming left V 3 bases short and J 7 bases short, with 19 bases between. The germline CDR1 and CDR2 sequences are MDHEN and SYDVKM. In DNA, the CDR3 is TGTGCCAGCAGTTTGATGACTACTCTCCCGGGGGAGCAGTACTTC. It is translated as CASSLMTTLPGEQYF.

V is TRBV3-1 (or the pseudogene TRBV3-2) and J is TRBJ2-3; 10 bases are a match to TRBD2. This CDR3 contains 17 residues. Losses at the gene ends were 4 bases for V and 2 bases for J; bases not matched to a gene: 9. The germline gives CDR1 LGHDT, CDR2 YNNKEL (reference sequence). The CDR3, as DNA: TGTGCCAGCAGCCGAGGGGCTAGCGGGGGACACACAGATACGCAGTATTTT. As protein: CASSRGASGGHTDTQYF.

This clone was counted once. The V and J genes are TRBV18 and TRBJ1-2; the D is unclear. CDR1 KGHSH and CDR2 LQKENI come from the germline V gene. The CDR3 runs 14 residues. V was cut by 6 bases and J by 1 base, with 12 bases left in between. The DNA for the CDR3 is TGTGCCAGCTCGCTTGTCGGGAATAACTATGGCTACACCTTC. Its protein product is CASSLVGNNYGYTF.

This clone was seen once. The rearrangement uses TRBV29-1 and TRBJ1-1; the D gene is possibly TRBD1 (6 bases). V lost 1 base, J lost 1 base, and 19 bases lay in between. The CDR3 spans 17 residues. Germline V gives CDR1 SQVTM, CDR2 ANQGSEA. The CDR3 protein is CSVEVLGARLGNTEAFF. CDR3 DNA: TGCAGCGTTGAAGTTTTGGGGGCCAGGCTGGGGAACACTGAAGCTTTCTTT.

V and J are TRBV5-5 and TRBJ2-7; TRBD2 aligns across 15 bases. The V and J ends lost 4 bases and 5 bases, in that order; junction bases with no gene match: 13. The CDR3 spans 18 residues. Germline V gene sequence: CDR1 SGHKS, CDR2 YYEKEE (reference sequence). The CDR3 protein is CASSPWTSGRAWSNEQYF. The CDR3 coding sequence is TGTGCCAGCAGCCCCTGGACTAGCGGGAGGGCCTGGTCGAACGAGCAGTACTTC.

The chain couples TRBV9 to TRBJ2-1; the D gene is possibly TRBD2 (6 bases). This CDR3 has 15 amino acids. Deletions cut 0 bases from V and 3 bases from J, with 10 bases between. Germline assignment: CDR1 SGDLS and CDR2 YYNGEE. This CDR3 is CASSVEGGGYNEQFF. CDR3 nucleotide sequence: TGTGCCAGCAGCGTAGAGGGAGGCGGCTACAATGAGCAGTTCTTC. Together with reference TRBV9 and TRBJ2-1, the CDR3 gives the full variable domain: DSGVTQTPKHLITATGQRVTLRCSPRSGDLSVYWYQQSLDQGLQFLIQYYNGEERAKGNILERFSAQQFPDLHSELNLSSLELGDSALYFCASSVEGGGYNEQFFGPGTRLTVL.

Here the CDR3 reads CASSFSGDTEAFF. The CDR3 nucleotides read TGCGCCAGCAGCTTCTCAGGGGACACTGAAGCTTTCTTT. This rearrangement joins TRBV5-1 to TRBJ1-1; maybe TRBD1 (6 bases). Looked up from germline, CDR1 is SGHRS and CDR2 is YFSETQ. CDR3 length: 13 residues. With 2 bases removed from V and 3 bases from J, the gap between germline ends came to 8 bases. The complete variable domain, with remaining parts taken from reference TRBV5-1 and TRBJ1-1, reads KAGVTQTPRYLIKTRGQQVTLSCSPISGHRSVSWYQQTPGQGLQFLFEYFSETQRNKGNFPGRFSGRQFSNSRSEMNVSTLELGDSALYLCASSFSGDTEAFFGQGTRLTVV.

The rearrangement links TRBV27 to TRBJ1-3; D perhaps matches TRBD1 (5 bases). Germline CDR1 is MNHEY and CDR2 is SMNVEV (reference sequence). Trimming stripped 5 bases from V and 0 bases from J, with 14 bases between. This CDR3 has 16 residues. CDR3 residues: CASSAGYRSSGNTIYF. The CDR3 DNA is TGTGCCAGCAGTGCAGGGTATCGGAGCTCTGGAAACACCATATATTTT.

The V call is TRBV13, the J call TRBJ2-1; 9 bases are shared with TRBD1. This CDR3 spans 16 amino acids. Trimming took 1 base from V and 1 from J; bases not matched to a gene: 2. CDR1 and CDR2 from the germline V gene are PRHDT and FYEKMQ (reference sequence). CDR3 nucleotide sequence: TGTGCCAGCAGCTTAGTGGGACAGGGATCCTACAATGAGCAGTTCTTC. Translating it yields CASSLVGQGSYNEQFF.

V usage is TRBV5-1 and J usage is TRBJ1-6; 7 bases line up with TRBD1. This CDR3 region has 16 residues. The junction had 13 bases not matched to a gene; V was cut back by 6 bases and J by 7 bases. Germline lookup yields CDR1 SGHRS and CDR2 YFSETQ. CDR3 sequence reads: CASTPDRQGLNSPLHF. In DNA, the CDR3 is TGCGCCAGCACCCCAGATCGACAGGGCCTAAATTCACCCCTCCACTTT. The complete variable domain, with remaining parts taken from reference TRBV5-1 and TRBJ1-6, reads KAGVTQTPRYLIKTRGQQVTLSCSPISGHRSVSWYQQTPGQGLQFLFEYFSETQRNKGNFPGRFSGRQFSNSRSEMNVSTLELGDSALYLCASTPDRQGLNSPLHFGNGTRLTVT.

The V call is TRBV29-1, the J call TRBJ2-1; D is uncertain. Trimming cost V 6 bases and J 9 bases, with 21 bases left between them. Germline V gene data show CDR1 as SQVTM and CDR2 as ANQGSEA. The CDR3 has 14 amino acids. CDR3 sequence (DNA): TGCAGCGTGGCCCAAAGGCAGGTTCAAGGTGAGCAGTTCTTC. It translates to CSVAQRQVQGEQFF.

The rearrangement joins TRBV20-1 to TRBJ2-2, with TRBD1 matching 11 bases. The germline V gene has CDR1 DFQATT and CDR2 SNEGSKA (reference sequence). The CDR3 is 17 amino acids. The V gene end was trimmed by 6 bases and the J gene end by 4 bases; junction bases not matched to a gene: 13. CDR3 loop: CSASRTGGARGTGELFF. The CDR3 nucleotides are TGCAGTGCCAGTAGGACAGGGGGCGCCAGGGGCACCGGGGAGCTGTTTTTT.

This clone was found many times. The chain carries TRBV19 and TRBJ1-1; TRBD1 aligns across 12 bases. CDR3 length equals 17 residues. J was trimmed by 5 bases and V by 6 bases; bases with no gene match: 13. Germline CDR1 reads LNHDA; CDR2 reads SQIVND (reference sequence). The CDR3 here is CASRSGTGGPRGTEAFF. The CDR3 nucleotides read TGTGCCAGTAGATCCGGGACAGGGGGCCCTCGCGGGACTGAAGCTTTCTTT.

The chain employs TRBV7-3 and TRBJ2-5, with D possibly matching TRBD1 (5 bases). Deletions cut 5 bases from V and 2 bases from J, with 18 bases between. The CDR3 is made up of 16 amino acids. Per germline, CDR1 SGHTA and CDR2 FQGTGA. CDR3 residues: CASSQTAAREQETQYF. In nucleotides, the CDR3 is TGTGCCAGCAGCCAGACCGCCGCCAGGGAACAAGAGACCCAGTACTTC.

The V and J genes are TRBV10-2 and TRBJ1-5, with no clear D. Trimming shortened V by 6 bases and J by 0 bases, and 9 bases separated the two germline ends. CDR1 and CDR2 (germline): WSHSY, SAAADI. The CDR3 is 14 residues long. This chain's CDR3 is CASRPGYSNQPQHF. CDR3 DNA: TGCGCCAGCAGACCAGGTTATAGCAATCAGCCCCAGCATTTT.

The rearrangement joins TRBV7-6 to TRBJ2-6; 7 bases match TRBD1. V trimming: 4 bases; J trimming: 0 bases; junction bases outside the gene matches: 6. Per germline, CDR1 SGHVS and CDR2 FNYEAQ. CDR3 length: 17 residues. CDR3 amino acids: CASSYGTALSGANVLTF. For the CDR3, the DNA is TGTGCCAGCAGCTACGGGACAGCACTCTCTGGGGCCAACGTCCTGACTTTC.

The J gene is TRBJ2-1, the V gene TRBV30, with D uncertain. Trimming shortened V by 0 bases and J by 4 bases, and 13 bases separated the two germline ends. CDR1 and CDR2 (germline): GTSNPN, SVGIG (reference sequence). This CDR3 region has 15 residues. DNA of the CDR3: TGTGCCTGGAGTGTTATAACGATGCGATACAATGAGCAGTTCTTC. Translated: CAWSVITMRYNEQFF.

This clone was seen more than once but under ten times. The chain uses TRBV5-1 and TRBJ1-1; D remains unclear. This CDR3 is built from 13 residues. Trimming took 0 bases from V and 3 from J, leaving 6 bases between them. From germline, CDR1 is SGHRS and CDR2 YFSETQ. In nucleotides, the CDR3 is TGCGCCAGCAGCTTGGGAGAGTACACTGAAGCTTTCTTT. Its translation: CASSLGEYTEAFF.

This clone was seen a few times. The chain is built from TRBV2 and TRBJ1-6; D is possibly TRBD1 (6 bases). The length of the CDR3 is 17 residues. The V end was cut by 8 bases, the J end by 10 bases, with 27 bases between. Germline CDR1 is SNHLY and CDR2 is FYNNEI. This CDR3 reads CASSRTDPWGGRSPLHF. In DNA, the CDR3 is TGTGCCAGCTCTCGCACGGACCCTTGGGGGGGCCGGTCACCCCTCCACTTT.

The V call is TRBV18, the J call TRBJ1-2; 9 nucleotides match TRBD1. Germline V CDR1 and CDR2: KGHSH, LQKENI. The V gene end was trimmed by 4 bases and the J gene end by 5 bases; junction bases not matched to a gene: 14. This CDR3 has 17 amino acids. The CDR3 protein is CASSLTGTGNDEYGYTF. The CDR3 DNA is TGTGCCAGCTCACTTACCGGGACAGGGAACGATGAGTATGGCTACACCTTC.

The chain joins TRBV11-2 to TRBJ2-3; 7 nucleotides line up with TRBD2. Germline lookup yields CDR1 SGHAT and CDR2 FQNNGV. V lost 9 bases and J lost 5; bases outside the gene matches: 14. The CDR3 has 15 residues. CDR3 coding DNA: TGTGCCAGTACCCTCGCAGGGAGGGAGGAAGATACGCAGTATTTT. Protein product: CASTLAGREEDTQYF.

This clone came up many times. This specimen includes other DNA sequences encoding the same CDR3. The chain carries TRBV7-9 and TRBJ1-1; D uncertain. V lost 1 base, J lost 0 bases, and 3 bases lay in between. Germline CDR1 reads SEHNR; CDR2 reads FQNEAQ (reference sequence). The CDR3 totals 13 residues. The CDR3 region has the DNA TGTGCCAGCAGCTTAGACATGAACACTGAAGCTTTCTTT. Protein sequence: CASSLDMNTEAFF.

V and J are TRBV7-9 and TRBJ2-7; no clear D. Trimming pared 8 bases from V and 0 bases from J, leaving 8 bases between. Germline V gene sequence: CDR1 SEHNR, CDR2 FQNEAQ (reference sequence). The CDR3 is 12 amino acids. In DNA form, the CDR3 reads TGTGCCAGCGGCCTCGACTCCTACGAGCAGTACTTC. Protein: CASGLDSYEQYF.

The CDR3 spells CASSFGGTGINEQFF. CDR3 DNA sequence: TGCGCCAGCAGCTTCGGCGGGACAGGGATCAATGAGCAGTTCTTC. The chain employs TRBV5-1 and TRBJ2-1, with 9 positions matching TRBD1. The trim removed 2 bases at V and 6 bases at J, leaving 6 bases unmatched. The CDR3 consists of 15 residues. Looked up from germline, CDR1 is SGHRS and CDR2 is YFSETQ.

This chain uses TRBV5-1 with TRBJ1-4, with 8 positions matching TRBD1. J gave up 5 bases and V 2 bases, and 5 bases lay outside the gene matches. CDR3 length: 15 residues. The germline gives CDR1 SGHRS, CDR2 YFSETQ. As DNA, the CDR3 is TGCGCCAGCAGCTTCGAAGGACAGGGCAATGAAAAACTGTTTTTT. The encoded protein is CASSFEGQGNEKLFF.

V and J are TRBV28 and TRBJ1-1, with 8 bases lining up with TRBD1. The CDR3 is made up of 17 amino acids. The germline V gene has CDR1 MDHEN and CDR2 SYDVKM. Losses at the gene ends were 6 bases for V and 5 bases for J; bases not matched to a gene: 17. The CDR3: CASRPIGTGLTGTEAFF. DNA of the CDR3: TGTGCCAGCAGACCCATCGGGACAGGCCTTACGGGGACTGAAGCTTTCTTT.